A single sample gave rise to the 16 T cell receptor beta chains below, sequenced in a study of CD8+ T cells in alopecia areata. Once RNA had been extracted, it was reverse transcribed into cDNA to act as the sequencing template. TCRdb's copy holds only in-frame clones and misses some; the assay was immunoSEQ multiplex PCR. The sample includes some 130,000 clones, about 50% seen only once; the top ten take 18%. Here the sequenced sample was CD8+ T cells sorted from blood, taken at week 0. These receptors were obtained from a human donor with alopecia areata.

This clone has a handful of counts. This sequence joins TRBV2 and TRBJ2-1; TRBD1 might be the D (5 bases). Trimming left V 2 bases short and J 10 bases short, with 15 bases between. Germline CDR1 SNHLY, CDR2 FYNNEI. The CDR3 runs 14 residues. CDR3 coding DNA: TGTGCCAGCAGTGAATGGGTCAGGGTCGAGGAGCAGTTCTTC. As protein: CASSEWVRVEEQFF.

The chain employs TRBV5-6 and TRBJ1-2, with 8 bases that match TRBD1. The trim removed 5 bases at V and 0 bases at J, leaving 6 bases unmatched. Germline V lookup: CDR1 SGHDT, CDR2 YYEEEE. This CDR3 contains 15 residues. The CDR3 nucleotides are TGTGCCAGCAGGGGGACAGGCGGCCCTAACTATGGCTACACCTTC. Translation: CASRGTGGPNYGYTF.

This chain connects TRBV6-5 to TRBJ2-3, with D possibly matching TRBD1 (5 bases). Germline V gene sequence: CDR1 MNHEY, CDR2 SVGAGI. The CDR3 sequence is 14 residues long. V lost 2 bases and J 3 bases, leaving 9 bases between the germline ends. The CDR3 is CASSYDSLTDTQYF. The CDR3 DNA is TGTGCCAGCAGTTACGACAGTTTGACAGATACGCAGTATTTT.

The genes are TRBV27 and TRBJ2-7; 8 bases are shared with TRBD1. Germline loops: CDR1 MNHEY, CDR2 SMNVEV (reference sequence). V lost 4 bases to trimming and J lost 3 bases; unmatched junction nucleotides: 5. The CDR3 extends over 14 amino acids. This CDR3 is CASSYGQGYYEQYF. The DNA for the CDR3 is TGTGCCAGCAGTTACGGACAGGGATACTACGAGCAGTACTTC.

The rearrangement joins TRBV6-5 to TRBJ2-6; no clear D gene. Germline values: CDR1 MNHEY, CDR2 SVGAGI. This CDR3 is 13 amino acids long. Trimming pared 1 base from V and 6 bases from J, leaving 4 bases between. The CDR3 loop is CASSYLEANVLTF. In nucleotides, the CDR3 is TGTGCCAGCAGTTACTTAGAGGCCAACGTCCTGACTTTC.

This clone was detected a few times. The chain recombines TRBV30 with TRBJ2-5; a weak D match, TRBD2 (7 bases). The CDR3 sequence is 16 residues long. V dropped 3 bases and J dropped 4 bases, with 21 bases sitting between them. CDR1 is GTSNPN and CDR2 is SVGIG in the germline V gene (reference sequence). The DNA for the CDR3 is TGTGCCTGGAGCCATCGGACTAGGGGGTGGTTAGAGACCCAGTACTTC. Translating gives CAWSHRTRGWLETQYF.

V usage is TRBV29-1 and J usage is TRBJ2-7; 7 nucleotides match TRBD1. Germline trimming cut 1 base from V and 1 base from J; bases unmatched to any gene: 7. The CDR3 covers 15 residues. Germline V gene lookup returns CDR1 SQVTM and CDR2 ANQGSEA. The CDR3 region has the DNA TGCAGCGTTGAAGGGAGAGGGACAGAATCCTACGAGCAGTACTTC. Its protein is CSVEGRGTESYEQYF.

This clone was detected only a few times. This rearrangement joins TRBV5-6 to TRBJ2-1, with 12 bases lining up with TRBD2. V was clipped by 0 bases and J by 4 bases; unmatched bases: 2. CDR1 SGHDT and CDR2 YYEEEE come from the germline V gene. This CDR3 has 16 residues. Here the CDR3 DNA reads TGTGCCAGCAGCTTGGAACTAGCGGGGGGATACAATGAGCAGTTCTTC. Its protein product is CASSLELAGGYNEQFF.

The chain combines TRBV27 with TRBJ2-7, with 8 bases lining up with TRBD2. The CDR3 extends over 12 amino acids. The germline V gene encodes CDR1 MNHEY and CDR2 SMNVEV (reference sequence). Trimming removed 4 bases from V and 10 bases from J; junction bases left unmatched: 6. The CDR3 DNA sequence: TGTGCCAGCAGTTCGGCGGGGGGCGGACAGTACTTC. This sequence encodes CASSSAGGGQYF.

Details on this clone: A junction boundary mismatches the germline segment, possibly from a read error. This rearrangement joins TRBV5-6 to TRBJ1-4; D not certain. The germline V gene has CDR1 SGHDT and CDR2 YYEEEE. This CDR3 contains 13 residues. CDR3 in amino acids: CASSSLITATSDF. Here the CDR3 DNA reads TGTGCCAGCAGCTCCCTGATAACCGCGACATCGGATTTT.

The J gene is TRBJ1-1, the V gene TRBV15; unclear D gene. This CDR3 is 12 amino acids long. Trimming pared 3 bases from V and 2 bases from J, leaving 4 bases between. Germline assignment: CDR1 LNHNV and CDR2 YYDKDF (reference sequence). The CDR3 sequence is CATSRINTEAFF. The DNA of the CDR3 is TGTGCCACCAGCAGGATAAACACTGAAGCTTTCTTT.

This CDR3 reads CAWSYGGSEAFF. The CDR3 DNA follows: TGTGCCTGGAGCTATGGGGGCTCTGAAGCTTTCTTT. This rearrangement joins TRBV30 to TRBJ1-1; D may be TRBD1 (6 bases). V lost 3 bases, J lost 6 bases, and 11 bases lay in between. Germline CDR1 is GTSNPN and CDR2 is SVGIG (reference sequence). The CDR3 consists of 12 residues.

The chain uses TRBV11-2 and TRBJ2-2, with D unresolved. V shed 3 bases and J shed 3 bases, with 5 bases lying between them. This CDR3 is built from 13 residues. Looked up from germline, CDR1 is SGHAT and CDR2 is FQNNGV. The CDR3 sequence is CASSFGDTGELFF. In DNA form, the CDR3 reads TGTGCCAGCAGCTTTGGGGACACCGGGGAGCTGTTTTTT. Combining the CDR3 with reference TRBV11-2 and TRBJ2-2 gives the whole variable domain EAGVAQSPRYKIIEKRQSVAFWCNPISGHATLYWYQQILGQGPKLLIQFQNNGVVDDSQLPKDRFSAERLKGVDSTLKIQPAKLEDSAVYLCASSFGDTGELFFGEGSRLTVL.

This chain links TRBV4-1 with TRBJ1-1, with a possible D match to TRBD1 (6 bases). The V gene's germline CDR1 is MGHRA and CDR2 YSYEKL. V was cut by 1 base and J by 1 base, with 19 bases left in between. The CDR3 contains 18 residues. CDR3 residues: CASSQVSGGITQNTEAFF. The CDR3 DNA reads TGCGCCAGCAGCCAAGTTTCGGGGGGCATCACACAGAACACTGAAGCTTTCTTT.

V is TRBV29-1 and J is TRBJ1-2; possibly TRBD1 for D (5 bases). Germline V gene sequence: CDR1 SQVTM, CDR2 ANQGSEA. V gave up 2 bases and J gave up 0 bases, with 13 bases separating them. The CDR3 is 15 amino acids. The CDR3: CSVERVEGPNYGYTF. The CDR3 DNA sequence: TGCAGCGTTGAAAGGGTGGAGGGGCCTAACTATGGCTACACCTTC.

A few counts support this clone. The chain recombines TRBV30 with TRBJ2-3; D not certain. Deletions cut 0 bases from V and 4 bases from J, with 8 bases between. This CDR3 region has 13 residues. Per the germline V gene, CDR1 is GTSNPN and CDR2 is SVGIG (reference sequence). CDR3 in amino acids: CAWSVVGPDTQYF. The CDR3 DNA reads TGTGCCTGGAGTGTAGTGGGTCCAGATACGCAGTATTTT.